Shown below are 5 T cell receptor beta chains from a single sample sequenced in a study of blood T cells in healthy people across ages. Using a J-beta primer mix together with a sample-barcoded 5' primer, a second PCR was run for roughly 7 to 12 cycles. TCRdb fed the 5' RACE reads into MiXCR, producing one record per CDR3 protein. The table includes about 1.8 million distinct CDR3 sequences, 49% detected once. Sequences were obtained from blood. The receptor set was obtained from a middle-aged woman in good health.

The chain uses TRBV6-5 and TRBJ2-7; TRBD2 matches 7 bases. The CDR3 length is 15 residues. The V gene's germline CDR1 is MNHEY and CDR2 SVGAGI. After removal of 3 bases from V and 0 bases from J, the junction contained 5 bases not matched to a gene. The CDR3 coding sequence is TGTGCCAGCAGTTATCGGCGGGAGAGCTCCTACGAGCAGTACTTC. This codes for CASSYRRESSYEQYF.

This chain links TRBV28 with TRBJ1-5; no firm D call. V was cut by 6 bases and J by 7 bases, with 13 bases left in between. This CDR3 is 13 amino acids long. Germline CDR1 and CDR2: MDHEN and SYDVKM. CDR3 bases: TGTGCCAGCAGCCCAACAAGGCAGCAGCCCCAGCATTTT. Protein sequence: CASSPTRQQPQHF.

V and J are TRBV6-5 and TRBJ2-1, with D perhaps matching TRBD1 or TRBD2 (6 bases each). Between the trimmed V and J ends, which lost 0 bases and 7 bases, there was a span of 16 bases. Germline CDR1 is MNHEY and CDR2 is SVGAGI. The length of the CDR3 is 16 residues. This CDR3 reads CASSYSIGGLTNEQFF. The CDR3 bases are TGTGCCAGCAGTTACTCGATTGGGGGGCTGACGAATGAGCAGTTCTTC.

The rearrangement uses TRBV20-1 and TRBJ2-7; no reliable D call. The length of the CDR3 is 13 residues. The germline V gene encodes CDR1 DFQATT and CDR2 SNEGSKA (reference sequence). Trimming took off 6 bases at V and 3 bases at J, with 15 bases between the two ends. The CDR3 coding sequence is TGCAGTGCACCCGAGACGGTTCGCTACGAGCAGTACTTC. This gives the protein CSAPETVRYEQYF.

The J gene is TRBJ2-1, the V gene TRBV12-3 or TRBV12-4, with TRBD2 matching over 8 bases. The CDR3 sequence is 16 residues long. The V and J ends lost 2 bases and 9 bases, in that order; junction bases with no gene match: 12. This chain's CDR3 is CASSLTGGAKRGEQFF. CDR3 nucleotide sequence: TGTGCCAGCAGTTTAACCGGGGGGGCCAAGAGAGGTGAGCAGTTCTTC.